Below, 22 T cell receptor beta chains from the same sample are listed, as sequenced in a study of shared clonotypes between healthy human individuals. Assay used: immunoSEQ multiplex PCR; TCRdb lists only in-frame clones, some missing. Here the sample spans roughly 1,600,000 clones, approximately 98.5% being singletons. Material: naive CD4+ T cells sorted from blood. Subset: CD45RA+ positively selected. These receptors were taken from a man younger than 40 in good health.

The table lists this clone with a count of one. The rearrangement uses TRBV5-8 and TRBJ2-1; 8 bases are shared with TRBD1. Trimming removed 4 bases from V and 8 bases from J; junction bases left unmatched: 11. The CDR3 totals 15 residues. Germline CDR1 and CDR2: SGHTS and YDEGEE. For the CDR3, the DNA is TGTGCCAGCAGCCTGCACGACAGGGGTCAGGATGAGCAGTTCTTC. Amino acids: CASSLHDRGQDEQFF.

The V and J genes are TRBV30 and TRBJ1-1, with 8 bases identical to TRBD1. Germline V gene data show CDR1 as GTSNPN and CDR2 as SVGIG (reference sequence). J gave up 1 base and V 5 bases, and 6 bases lay outside the gene matches. The CDR3 extends over 14 amino acids. This CDR3 is CAWSIGQGNTEAFF. The CDR3 coding sequence is TGTGCCTGGTCCATCGGACAGGGGAACACTGAAGCTTTCTTT.

This clone was seen just once. The CDR3 DNA reads as TGTGCCAGCAGTTCCCCCGATTCCACAGATACGCAGTATTTT. Translated, it gives CASSSPDSTDTQYF. The J gene is TRBJ2-3, the V gene TRBV28; unclear D gene. The CDR3 extends over 14 amino acids. The V gene lost 4 bases and the J gene lost 2 bases, with 10 bases spanning the gap. Germline V gives CDR1 MDHEN, CDR2 SYDVKM. Full variable domain (remainder filled in from reference TRBV28 and TRBJ2-3): DVKVTQSSRYLVKRTGEKVFLECVQDMDHENMFWYRQDPGLGLRLIYFSYDVKMKEKGDIPEGYSVSREKKERFSLILESASTNQTSMYLCASSSPDSTDTQYFGPGTRLTVL.

The V call is TRBV19, the J call TRBJ1-2; no reliable D call. V lost 3 bases and J lost 4, with 12 bases in between. CDR1 is LNHDA, CDR2 SQIVND, per germline (reference sequence). CDR3 length: 14 residues. This CDR3 is CASSMTGKGYGYTF. As DNA, the CDR3 is TGTGCCAGTAGTATGACCGGGAAGGGCTATGGCTACACCTTC.

The gene calls are TRBV7-8 and TRBJ2-5; D might be TRBD2 (6 bases). Deletions cut 3 bases from V and 5 bases from J, with 13 bases between. The CDR3 consists of 14 residues. CDR1 and CDR2 (germline): SGHVS, FQNEAQ. DNA of the CDR3: TGTGCCAGCAGCTTGAGGGACTTTGTCGAGACCCAGTACTTC. Its translation: CASSLRDFVETQYF.

This clone showed up just once. The rearrangement joins TRBV5-5 to TRBJ1-3, with D unresolved. The CDR3 sequence is 12 residues long. Trimming pared 0 bases from V and 9 bases from J, leaving 7 bases between. Germline lookup yields CDR1 SGHKS and CDR2 YYEKEE (reference sequence). The CDR3 sequence: CASSLEGFTIYF. CDR3 bases: TGTGCCAGCAGCTTGGAAGGGTTCACCATATATTTT.

The chain is built from TRBV5-6 and TRBJ2-6; 7 bases agree with TRBD1. The CDR3 runs to 14 residues. V lost 5 bases, J lost 8 bases, and 7 bases stayed unmatched. The germline gives CDR1 SGHDT, CDR2 YYEEEE. In DNA form, the CDR3 reads TGTGCCAGCAGGGGCCAGGGGGAGTCCAACGTCCTGACTTTC. It translates to CASRGQGESNVLTF.

This clone occurred a few times. The sample contains more than one DNA sequence encoding this CDR3. This chain joins TRBV5-1 and TRBJ2-2; tentative D call: TRBD1 (5 bases). The CDR3 sequence is 14 residues long. Between the trimmed V and J ends, which lost 5 bases and 1 base, there was a span of 9 bases. CDR1 and CDR2 from the germline V gene are SGHRS and YFSETQ. The CDR3 bases are TGCGCCAGCAGTTCAACAGGGAACACCGGGGAGCTGTTTTTT. Amino acid sequence: CASSSTGNTGELFF.

This clone was observed once. The sample contains more than one DNA sequence encoding this CDR3. The J gene is TRBJ2-7, the V gene TRBV10-3; D is possibly TRBD1 (5 bases). This CDR3 is built from 12 residues. The germline gives CDR1 ENHRY, CDR2 SYGVKD. Trimming stripped 6 bases from V and 1 base from J, with 7 bases between. For the CDR3, the DNA is TGTGCCATCAGAACAGGATCCTACGAGCAGTACTTC. It encodes CAIRTGSYEQYF.

This CDR3 reads CASSVSAGASYEQYF. The CDR3 DNA follows: TGTGCCAGTAGTGTTTCAGCGGGAGCGTCCTACGAGCAGTACTTC. V and J are TRBV19 and TRBJ2-7, with 8 bases matching TRBD2. The J segment lost 1 base and the V segment lost 5 bases, leaving 7 bases of the junction unmatched. CDR1 and CDR2 (germline): LNHDA, SQIVND (reference sequence). The CDR3 has 15 amino acids.

A word on this clone: Other DNA sequences within the sample encode an identical CDR3. The chain combines TRBV5-1 with TRBJ1-5, with 7 positions matching TRBD1. The CDR3 runs 13 residues. Germline CDR1 reads SGHRS; CDR2 reads YFSETQ. The J segment lost 7 bases and the V segment lost 2 bases, leaving 3 bases of the junction unmatched. The CDR3: CASSLEGAQPQHF. For the CDR3, the DNA is TGCGCCAGCAGCTTAGAGGGGGCCCAGCCCCAGCATTTT.

CDR3 sequence: CASSGASNTGELFF. The DNA for the CDR3 is TGCGCCAGCAGCGGAGCGTCTAACACCGGGGAGCTGTTTTTT. The chain has TRBV5-1 and TRBJ2-2; D gene uncertain. The CDR3 is 14 amino acids. Deletions cut 4 bases from V and 2 bases from J, with 9 bases between. Germline V gives CDR1 SGHRS, CDR2 YFSETQ.

The rearrangement uses TRBV30 and TRBJ2-3, with 9 bases matching TRBD2. From germline, CDR1 is GTSNPN and CDR2 SVGIG (reference sequence). The CDR3 length is 15 residues. Trimming took 2 bases from V and 3 from J; bases not matched to a gene: 6. The CDR3 here is CAWSSPSGITDTQYF. CDR3 DNA: TGTGCCTGGAGTTCCCCTAGCGGGATTACAGATACGCAGTATTTT.

The count of this clone is one. CDR3 DNA: TGTGCCAGCAGCTTGGACAGCTTTTCCTACGAGCAGTACTTC. This sequence encodes CASSLDSFSYEQYF. The gene calls are TRBV5-4 and TRBJ2-7; D is unresolved. V lost 0 bases and J lost 1, with 8 bases in between. Germline CDR1 is SGHNT and CDR2 is YYREEE (reference sequence). The CDR3 sequence is 14 residues long.

The gene calls are TRBV25-1 and TRBJ1-2; D remains unclear. CDR1 is MGHDK, CDR2 SYGVNS, per germline. The length of the CDR3 is 12 residues. Trimming removed 4 bases from V and 4 bases from J, with 7 bases in between. CDR3 nucleotides: TGTGCCAGCAGTGTTCCGGGCTATGGCTACACCTTC. Translating it yields CASSVPGYGYTF.

CDR3 loop: CASARTTGYGYTF. As DNA, the CDR3 is TGTGCTAGTGCCAGGACCACCGGGTATGGCTACACCTTC. This chain joins TRBV12-5 and TRBJ1-2; no clear D. Germline assignment: CDR1 LGHNT and CDR2 FRNRAP. The V gene lost 7 bases and the J gene lost 5 bases, with 14 bases spanning the gap. CDR3 length: 13 residues.

The rearrangement links TRBV7-2 to TRBJ2-7; TRBD2 matches at 8 bases. Germline loops: CDR1 SGHTA, CDR2 FQGNSA. The CDR3 totals 14 residues. The V and J ends lost 3 bases and 6 bases, in that order; junction bases with no gene match: 7. CDR3 bases: TGTGCCAGCAGCTTGACCGGGACTAGTAGCGAGCAGTACTTC. The encoded protein is CASSLTGTSSEQYF.

The V gene is TRBV10-1, the J gene TRBJ2-7; 8 bases fit TRBD2. The CDR3 runs to 15 residues. Germline trimming cut 0 bases from V and 6 bases from J; bases unmatched to any gene: 7. Germline values: CDR1 WNHNN, CDR2 SYGVQD (reference sequence). For the CDR3, the DNA is TGCGCCAGCAGTGAGTCGACCAGCGGGAGTGGCGAGCAGTACTTC. Its translation is CASSESTSGSGEQYF.

The rearrangement uses TRBV30 and TRBJ1-2; TRBD1 is a possible D gene (6 bases). Trimming took 0 bases from V and 8 from J, leaving 13 bases between them. The CDR3 contains 13 residues. The germline V gene encodes CDR1 GTSNPN and CDR2 SVGIG (reference sequence). CDR3 sequence (DNA): TGTGCCTGGAGTGTCAGGGGCAGACTAGGCTACACCTTC. It yields the protein CAWSVRGRLGYTF.

The chain couples TRBV29-1 to TRBJ2-5; D is undetermined. V was clipped by 5 bases and J by 5 bases, with 12 bases between them. Germline values: CDR1 SQVTM, CDR2 ANQGSEA. The CDR3 has 12 amino acids. The CDR3 sequence is CSVFEPAETQYF. The DNA of the CDR3 is TGCAGCGTTTTCGAGCCTGCGGAGACCCAGTACTTC.

The rearrangement joins TRBV18 to TRBJ2-1; D is possibly TRBD2 (6 bases). V dropped 0 bases and J dropped 3 bases, with 9 bases sitting between them. The CDR3 covers 15 residues. Per the germline V gene, CDR1 is KGHSH and CDR2 is LQKENI. For the CDR3, the DNA is TGTGCCAGCTCACCACCCAAGGGACTCTACAATGAGCAGTTCTTC. Translating gives CASSPPKGLYNEQFF.

The rearrangement joins TRBV18 to TRBJ2-1, with D perhaps given as TRBD1 or TRBD2 (6 bases each). Germline V gene data show CDR1 as KGHSH and CDR2 as LQKENI. This CDR3 is 17 amino acids long. Trimming cost V 3 bases and J 0 bases, with 15 bases left between them. The CDR3 sequence is CASSPTGRRNSYNEQFF. The DNA of the CDR3 is TGTGCCAGCTCACCCACAGGGAGGAGAAACTCCTACAATGAGCAGTTCTTC. Complete variable domain (other parts from reference TRBV18 and TRBJ2-1): NAGVMQNPRHLVRRRGQEARLRCSPMKGHSHVYWYRQLPEEGLKFMVYLQKENIIDESGMPKERFSAEFPKEGPSILRIQQVVRGDSAAYFCASSPTGRRNSYNEQFFGPGTRLTVL.